What follows describes a single T cell receptor beta chain. CDR1 is SGHAT and CDR2 is FQNNGV in the germline V gene. Trimming removed 1 base at V and 4 bases at J, with 10 bases between. This CDR3 has 15 amino acids. These data originate in a study of blood T cell repertoires in COVID-19. As for the study in general: The origin of the acute and convalescent COVID-19 samples was the United States, Italy and Spain. The analysed material was cDNA or gDNA that came from T cells, B-cell-depleted T cells, or PBMCs.

In the original processing: By means of reference gene primer amplification, nucleated cell counts were estimated. The protocol was immunoSEQ multiplex PCR, while the TCRdb copy is restricted to in-frame clones and leaves out a portion. For V, J and clone size, that table is used; D and trimming come from the DNA. Of fewer than 100,000 clones in the sample, 80% were seen once. The specimen was peripheral blood. This TCR was sampled from a woman in her seventies with acute or convalescent COVID-19. The chain recombines TRBV11-2 with TRBJ2-2; D unresolved. CDR3 sequence: CASSLVAPGTGELFF. The CDR3 region has the DNA TGTGCCAGCAGCTTAGTAGCCCCCGGCACCGGGGAGCTGTTTTTT.